The present T cell receptor (beta chain) was sequenced within a study of vaccination and CD4 T cells after COVID-19. With 3 bases clipped from V and 4 bases from J, the junction kept 12 bases outside the gene matches. This CDR3 spans 17 amino acids. Per germline, CDR1 LNHDA and CDR2 SQIVND (reference sequence). General study points: Convalescent patients saw a median around 86% of their reactive clones show up only after vaccination. Investigators enrolled relatively few convalescent patients and included no early post-infection timepoints.

Note on this clonotype: Its specificity is not known.

The sample's treatment: approximately 11-day PBMC culture with coronavirus spike peptide pools or control peptides (ViraFEST assay). Positive PCR tests dated from March to December 2020, predating US Alpha, Beta and Delta variants. Oncomine TCR Beta short-read sequencing was applied to DNA from cultured CD4+ T cells. TCRdb passed the PCR reads through MiXCR, listing each CDR3 protein once. The sample has around 18,000 distinct CDR3 sequences; about 50% are singletons. Material for sequencing was CD4+ T cells from blood, cultured in vitro. The chain has TRBV19 and TRBJ2-5; 9 positions match TRBD2. The clonotype was recovered from a human donor who had recovered from COVID-19. DNA for the CDR3: TGTGCCAGTAGTATCAACGGAAGAGCGGGAGGTGGAGAGACCCAGTACTTC. It encodes CASSINGRAGGGETQYF. The whole variable domain, remainder taken from reference TRBV19 and TRBJ2-5, is DGGITQSPKYLFRKEGQNVTLSCEQNLNHDAMYWYRQDPGQGLRLIYYSQIVNDFQKGDIAEGYSVSREKKESFPLTVTSAQKNPTAFYLCASSINGRAGGGETQYFGPGTRLLVL.